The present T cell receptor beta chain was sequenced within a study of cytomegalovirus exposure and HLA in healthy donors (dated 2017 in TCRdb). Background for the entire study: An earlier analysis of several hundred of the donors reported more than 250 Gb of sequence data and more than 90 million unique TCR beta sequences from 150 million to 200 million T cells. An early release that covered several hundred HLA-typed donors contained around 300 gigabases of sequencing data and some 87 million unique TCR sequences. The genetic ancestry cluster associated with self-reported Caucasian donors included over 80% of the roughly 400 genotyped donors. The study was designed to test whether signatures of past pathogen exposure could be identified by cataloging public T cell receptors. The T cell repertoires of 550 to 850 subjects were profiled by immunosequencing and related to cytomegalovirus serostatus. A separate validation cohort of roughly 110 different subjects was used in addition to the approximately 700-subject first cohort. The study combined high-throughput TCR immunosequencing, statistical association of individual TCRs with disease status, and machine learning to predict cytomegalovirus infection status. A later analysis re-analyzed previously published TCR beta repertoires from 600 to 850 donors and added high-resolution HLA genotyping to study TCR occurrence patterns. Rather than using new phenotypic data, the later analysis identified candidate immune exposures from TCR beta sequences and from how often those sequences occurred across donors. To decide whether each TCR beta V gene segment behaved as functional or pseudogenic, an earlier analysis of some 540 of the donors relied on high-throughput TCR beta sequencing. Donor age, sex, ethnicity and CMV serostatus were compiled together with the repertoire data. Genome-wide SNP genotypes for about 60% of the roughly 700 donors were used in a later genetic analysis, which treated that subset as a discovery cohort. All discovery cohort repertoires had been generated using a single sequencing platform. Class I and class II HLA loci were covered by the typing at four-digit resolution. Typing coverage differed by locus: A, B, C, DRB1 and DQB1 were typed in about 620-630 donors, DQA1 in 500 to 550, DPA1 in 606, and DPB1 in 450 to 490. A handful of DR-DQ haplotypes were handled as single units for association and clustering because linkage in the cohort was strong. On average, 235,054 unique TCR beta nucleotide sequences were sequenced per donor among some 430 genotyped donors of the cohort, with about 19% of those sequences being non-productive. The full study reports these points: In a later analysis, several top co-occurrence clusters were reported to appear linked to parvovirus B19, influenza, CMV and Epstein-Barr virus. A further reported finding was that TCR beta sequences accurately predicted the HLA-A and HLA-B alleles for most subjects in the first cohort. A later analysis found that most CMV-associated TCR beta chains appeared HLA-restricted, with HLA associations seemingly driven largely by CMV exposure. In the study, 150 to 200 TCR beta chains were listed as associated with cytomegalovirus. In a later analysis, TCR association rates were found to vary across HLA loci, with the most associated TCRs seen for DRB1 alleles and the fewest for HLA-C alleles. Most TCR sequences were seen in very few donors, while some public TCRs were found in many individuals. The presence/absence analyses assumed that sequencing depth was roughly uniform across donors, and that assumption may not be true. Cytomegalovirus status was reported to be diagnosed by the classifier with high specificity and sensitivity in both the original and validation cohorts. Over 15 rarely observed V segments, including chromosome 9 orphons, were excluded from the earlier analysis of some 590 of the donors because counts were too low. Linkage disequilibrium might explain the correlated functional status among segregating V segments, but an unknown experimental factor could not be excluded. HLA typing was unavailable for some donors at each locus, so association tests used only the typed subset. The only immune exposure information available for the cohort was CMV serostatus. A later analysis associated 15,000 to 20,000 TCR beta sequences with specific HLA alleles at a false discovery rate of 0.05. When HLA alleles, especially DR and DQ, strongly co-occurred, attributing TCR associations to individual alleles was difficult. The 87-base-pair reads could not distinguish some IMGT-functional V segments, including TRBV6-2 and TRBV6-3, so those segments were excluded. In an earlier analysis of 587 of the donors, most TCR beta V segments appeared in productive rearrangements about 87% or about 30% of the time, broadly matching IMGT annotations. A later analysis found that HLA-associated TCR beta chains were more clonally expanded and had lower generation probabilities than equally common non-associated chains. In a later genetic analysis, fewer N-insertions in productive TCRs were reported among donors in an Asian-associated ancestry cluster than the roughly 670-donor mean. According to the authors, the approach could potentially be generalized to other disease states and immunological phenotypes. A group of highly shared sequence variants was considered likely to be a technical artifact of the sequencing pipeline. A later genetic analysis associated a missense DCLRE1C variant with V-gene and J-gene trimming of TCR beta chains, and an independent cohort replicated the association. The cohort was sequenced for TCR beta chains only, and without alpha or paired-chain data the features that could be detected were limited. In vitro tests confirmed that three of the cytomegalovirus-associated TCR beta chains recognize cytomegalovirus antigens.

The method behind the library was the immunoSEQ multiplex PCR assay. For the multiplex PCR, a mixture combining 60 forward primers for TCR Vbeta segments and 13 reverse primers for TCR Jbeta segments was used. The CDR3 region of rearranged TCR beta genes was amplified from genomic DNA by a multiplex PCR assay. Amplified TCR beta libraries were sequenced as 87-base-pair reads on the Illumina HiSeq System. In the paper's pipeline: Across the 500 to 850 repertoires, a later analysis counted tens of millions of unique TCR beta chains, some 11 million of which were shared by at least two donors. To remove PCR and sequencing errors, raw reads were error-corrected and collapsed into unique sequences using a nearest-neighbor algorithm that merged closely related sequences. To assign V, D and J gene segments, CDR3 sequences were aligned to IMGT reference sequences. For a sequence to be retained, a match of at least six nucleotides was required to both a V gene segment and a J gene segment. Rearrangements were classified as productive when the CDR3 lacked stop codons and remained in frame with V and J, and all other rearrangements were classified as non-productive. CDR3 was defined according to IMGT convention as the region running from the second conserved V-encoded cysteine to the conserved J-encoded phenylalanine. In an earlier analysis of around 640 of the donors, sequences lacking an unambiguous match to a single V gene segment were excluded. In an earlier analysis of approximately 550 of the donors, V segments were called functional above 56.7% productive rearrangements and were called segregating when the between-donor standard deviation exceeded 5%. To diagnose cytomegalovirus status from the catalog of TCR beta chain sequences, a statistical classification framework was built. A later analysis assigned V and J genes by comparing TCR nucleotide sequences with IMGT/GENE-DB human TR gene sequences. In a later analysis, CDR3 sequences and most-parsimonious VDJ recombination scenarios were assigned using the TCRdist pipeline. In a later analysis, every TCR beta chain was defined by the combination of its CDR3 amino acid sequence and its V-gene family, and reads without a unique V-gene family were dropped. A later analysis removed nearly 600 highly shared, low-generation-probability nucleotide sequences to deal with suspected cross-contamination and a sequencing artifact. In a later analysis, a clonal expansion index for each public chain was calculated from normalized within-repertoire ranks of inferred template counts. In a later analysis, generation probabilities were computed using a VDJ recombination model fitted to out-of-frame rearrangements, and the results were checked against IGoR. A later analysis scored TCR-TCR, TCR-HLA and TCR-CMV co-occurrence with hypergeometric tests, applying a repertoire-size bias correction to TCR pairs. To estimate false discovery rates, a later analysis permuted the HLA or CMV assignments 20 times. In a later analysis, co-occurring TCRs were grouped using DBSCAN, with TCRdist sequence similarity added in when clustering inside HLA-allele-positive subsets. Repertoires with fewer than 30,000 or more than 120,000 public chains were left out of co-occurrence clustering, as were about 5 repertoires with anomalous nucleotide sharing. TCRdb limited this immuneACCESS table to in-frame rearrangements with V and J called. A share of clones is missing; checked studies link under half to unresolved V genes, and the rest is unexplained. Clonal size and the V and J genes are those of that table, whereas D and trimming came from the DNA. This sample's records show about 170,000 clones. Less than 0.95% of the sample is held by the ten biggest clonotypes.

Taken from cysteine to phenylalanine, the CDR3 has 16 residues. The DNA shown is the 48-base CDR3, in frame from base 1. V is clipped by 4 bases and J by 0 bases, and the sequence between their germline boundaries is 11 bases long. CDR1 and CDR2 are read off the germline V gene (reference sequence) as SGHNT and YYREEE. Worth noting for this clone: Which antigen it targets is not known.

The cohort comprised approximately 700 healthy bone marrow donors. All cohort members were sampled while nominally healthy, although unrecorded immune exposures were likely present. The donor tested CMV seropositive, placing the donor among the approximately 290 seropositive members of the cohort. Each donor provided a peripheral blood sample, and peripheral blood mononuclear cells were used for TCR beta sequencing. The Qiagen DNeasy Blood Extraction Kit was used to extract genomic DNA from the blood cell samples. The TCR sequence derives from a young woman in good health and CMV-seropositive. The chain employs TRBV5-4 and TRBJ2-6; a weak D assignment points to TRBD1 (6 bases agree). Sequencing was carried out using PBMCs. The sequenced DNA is TGTGCCAGCAGCGTTTACAGGGTCTCTGGGGCCAACGTCCTGACTTTC. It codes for CASSVYRVSGANVLTF.